This T cell receptor (beta chain) came from a study of blood T cell repertoires in COVID-19. Study-level background: COVID-19 samples from acute and convalescent phases originated in the United States, Italy and Spain.

The CDR3 has 16 amino acids. Trimming removed 3 bases at V and 4 bases at J, with 16 bases between. The germline gives CDR1 LNHDA, CDR2 SQIVND (reference sequence). The study assigned cohorts using participant-reported clinical history. Some clones are missing from TCRdb's copy, which holds only in-frame ones; the method was immunoSEQ multiplex PCR. The sample has a few hundred thousand clones; 80% to 90% are singletons. This clonotype was obtained from a woman between 18 and 29 years old who had recovered from COVID-19. The specimen was PBMCs or T cells enriched from blood (not recorded which). The rearrangement links TRBV19 to TRBJ2-1; TRBD2 is a possible D gene (6 bases). The CDR3 nucleotides read TGTGCCAGTAGTATCACTAGCTTCGGGTCGTACAATGAGCAGTTCTTC. The encoded protein is CASSITSFGSYNEQFF.